This T cell receptor beta chain appears in the sequencing data of a study of cytomegalovirus exposure and HLA in healthy donors. Study results and limitations: Presence/absence analyses took donor sequencing depth as roughly uniform. A later analysis reportedly identified an Asian-associated ancestry cluster as carrying fewer N-insertions than the approximately 670-donor mean. TCR beta sequences numbering around 15,000 were associated with HLA alleles at 0.05 false discovery rate in a later analysis.

The PCR was carried out with 60 Vbeta primers and 13 Jbeta primers. How the authors handled the data: In a later analysis, tens of millions of unique TCR beta chains included roughly 11 million shared by two or more donors. The assay was immunoSEQ multiplex PCR, and TCRdb's table has in-frame clones only and misses some. V and J calls and clone size follow that table, whereas D and trimming were derived from the DNA. The repertoire holds 100,000 or so clones, around 75% seen once, with about 4.3% in the top ten. Worth noting for this clone: The antigen remains undetermined.

V shed 3 bases, J shed 7 bases, and the junction held 8 bases outside the gene matches. There are 16 residues in the CDR3. The germline CDR1 and CDR2 sequences are LNHDA and SQIVND (reference sequence). The chain links TRBV19 to TRBJ2-1; the match to TRBD2 covers 11 bases. Sequencing used PBMCs. This clonotype was obtained from a woman aged 18-29 years in good health and CMV-seropositive. CDR3 in DNA: TGTGCCAGTAGTATGTCATTAGCGGGAGGGCAGAATGAGCAGTTCTTC. Its translation is CASSMSLAGGQNEQFF.